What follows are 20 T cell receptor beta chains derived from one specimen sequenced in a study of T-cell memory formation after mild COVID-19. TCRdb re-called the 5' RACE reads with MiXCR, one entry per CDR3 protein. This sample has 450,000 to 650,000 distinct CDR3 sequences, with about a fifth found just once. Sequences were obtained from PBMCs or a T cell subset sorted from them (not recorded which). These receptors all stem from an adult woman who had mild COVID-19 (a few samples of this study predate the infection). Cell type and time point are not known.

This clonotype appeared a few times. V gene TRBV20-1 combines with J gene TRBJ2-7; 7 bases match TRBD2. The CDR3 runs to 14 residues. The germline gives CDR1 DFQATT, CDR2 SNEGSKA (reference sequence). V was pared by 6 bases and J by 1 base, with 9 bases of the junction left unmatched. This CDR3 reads CSAGGKALSYEQYF. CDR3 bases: TGCAGTGCGGGGGGGAAGGCACTTTCCTACGAGCAGTACTTC.

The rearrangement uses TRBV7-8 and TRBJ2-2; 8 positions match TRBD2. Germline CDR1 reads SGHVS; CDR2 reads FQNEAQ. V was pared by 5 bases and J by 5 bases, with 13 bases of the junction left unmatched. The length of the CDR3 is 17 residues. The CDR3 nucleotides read TGTGCCAGCAGCCTCCTTTCCGGGACTAGGGGGACCGGGGAGCTGTTTTTT. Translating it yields CASSLLSGTRGTGELFF.

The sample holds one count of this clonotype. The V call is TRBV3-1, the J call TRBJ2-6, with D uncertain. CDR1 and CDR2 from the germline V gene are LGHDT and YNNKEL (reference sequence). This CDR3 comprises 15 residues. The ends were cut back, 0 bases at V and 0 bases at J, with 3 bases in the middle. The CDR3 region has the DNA TGTGCCAGCAGCCAAGAGCGCTCTGGGGCCAACGTCCTGACTTTC. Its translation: CASSQERSGANVLTF.

CDR3 in amino acids: CAISEVAGEQDTQYF. The CDR3 DNA follows: TGTGCCATCAGTGAGGTGGCGGGGGAGCAAGATACGCAGTATTTT. The rearrangement links TRBV10-3 to TRBJ2-3, with 7 positions matching TRBD2. Trimming removed 2 bases from V and 5 bases from J; junction bases left unmatched: 7. Per germline, CDR1 ENHRY and CDR2 SYGVKD. The CDR3 runs to 15 residues.

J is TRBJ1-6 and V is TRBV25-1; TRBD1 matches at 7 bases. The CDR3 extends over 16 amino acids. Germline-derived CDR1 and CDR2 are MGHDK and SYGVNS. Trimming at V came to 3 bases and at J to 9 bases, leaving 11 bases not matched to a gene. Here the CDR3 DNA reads TGTGCCAGCAGTGATACTCGACAGGGAGGTAGTTCACCCCTCCACTTT. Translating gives CASSDTRQGGSSPLHF.

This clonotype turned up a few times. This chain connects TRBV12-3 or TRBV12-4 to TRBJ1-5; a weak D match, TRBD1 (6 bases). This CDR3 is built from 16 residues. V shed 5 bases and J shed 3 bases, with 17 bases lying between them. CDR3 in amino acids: CASSPGGGRVNQPQHF. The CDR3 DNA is TGTGCCAGCAGTCCGGGCGGGGGGCGGGTCAATCAGCCCCAGCATTTT.

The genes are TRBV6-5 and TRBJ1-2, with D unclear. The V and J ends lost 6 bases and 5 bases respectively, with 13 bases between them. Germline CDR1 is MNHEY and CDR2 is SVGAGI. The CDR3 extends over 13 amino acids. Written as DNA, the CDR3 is TGTGCCAGCAGGTCGTGGGAGGATTATGGCTACACCTTC. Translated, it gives CASRSWEDYGYTF.

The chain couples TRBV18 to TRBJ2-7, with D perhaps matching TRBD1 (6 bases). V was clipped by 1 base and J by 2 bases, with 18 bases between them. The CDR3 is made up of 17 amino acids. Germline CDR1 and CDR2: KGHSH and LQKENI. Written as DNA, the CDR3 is TGTGCCAGCTCACCACTCCCCCCCGGGACAAGTGCCTACGAGCAGTACTTC. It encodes CASSPLPPGTSAYEQYF. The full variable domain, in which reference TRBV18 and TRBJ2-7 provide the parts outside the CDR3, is NAGVMQNPRHLVRRRGQEARLRCSPMKGHSHVYWYRQLPEEGLKFMVYLQKENIIDESGMPKERFSAEFPKEGPSILRIQQVVRGDSAAYFCASSPLPPGTSAYEQYFGPGTRLTVT.

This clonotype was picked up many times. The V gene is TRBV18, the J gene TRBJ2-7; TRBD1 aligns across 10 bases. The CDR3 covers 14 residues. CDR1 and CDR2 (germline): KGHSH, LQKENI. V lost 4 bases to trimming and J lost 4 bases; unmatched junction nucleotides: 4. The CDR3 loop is CASSQDRGKYEQYF. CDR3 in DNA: TGTGCCAGCTCACAGGACAGGGGGAAGTACGAGCAGTACTTC. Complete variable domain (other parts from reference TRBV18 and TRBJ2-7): NAGVMQNPRHLVRRRGQEARLRCSPMKGHSHVYWYRQLPEEGLKFMVYLQKENIIDESGMPKERFSAEFPKEGPSILRIQQVVRGDSAAYFCASSQDRGKYEQYFGPGTRLTVT.

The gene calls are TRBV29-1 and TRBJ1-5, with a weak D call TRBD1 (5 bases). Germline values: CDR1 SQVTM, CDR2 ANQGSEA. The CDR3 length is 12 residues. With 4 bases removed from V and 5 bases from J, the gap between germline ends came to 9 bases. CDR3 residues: CSVAEGYQPQHF. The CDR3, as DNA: TGCAGCGTTGCGGAGGGGTATCAGCCCCAGCATTTT. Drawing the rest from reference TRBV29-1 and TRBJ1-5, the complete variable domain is SAVISQKPSRDICQRGTSLTIQCQVDSQVTMMFWYRQQPGQSLTLIATANQGSEATYESGFVIDKFPISRPNLTFSTLTVSNMSPEDSSIYLCSVAEGYQPQHFGDGTRLSIL.

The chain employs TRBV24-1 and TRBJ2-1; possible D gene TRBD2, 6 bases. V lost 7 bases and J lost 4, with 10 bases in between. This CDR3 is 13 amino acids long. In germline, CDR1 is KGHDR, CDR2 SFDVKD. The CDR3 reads CATSGGGYNEQFF. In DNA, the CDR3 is TGTGCCACCAGCGGGGGTGGGTACAATGAGCAGTTCTTC.

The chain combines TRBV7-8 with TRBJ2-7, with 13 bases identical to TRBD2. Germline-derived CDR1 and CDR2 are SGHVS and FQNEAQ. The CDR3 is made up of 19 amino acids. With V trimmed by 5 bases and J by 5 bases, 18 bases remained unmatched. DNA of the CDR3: TGTGCCAGCAGCCCGGTCCCGGGACTAGCGGGATCGCCCTTCAACGAGCAGTACTTC. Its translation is CASSPVPGLAGSPFNEQYF.

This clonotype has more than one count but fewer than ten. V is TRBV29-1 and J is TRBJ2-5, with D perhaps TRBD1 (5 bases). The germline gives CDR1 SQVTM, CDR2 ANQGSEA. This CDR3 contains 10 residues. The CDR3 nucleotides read TGCAGGGGGCGGCAGGAGACCCAGTACTTC. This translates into CRGRQETQYF.

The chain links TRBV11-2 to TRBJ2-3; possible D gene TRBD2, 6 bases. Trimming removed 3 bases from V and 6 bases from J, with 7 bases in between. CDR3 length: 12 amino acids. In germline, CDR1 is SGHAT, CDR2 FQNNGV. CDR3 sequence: CASSFGSDTQYF. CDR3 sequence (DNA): TGTGCCAGCAGCTTCGGGAGTGATACGCAGTATTTT.

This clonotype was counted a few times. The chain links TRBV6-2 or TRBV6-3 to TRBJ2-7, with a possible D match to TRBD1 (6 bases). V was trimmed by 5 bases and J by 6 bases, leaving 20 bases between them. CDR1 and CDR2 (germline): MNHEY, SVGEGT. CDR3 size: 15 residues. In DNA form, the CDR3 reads TGTGCCAGCAGTCCCCAGGGACACCTCCTAGGCGAGCAGTACTTC. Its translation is CASSPQGHLLGEQYF.

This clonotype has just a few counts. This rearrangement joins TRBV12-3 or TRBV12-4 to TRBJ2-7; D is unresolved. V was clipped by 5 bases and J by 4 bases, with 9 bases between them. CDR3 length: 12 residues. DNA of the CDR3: TGTGCCAGCAGTCCTCAACCATACGAGCAGTACTTC. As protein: CASSPQPYEQYF.

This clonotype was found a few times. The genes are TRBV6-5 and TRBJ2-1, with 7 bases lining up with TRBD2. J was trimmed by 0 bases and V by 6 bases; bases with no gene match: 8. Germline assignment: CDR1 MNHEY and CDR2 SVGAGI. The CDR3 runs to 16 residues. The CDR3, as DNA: TGTGCCAGCAGGGGGACTACGCCGAGCTCCTACAATGAGCAGTTCTTC. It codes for CASRGTTPSSYNEQFF.

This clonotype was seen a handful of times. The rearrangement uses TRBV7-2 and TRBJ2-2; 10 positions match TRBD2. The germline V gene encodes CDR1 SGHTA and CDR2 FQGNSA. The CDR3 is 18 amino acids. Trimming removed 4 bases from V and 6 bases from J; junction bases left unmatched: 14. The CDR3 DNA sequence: TGTGCCAGCAGCTCCGACGCGGGTAGCGGGAGGTTCCCCGGGGAGCTGTTTTTT. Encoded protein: CASSSDAGSGRFPGELFF.

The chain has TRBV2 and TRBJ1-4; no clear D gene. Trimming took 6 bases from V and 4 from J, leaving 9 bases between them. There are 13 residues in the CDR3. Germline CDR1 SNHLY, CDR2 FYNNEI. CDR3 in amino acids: CASRRTGNEKLFF. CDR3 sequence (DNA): TGTGCCAGCAGAAGGACGGGTAATGAAAAACTGTTTTTT. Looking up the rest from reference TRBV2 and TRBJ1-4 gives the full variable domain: EPEVTQTPSHQVTQMGQEVILRCVPISNHLYFYWYRQILGQKVEFLVSFYNNEISEKSEIFDDQFSVERPDGSNFTLKIRSTKLEDSAMYFCASRRTGNEKLFFGSGTQLSVL.

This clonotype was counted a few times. CDR3 sequence (DNA): TGTGCCAGCAGCTTTGACAGGGGGCACACCGGGGAGCTGTTTTTT. Its protein product is CASSFDRGHTGELFF. The rearrangement joins TRBV5-4 to TRBJ2-2; 10 nucleotides match TRBD1. The germline V gene has CDR1 SGHNT and CDR2 YYREEE (reference sequence). The CDR3 totals 15 residues. The V and J ends lost 2 bases and 3 bases, in that order; junction bases with no gene match: 1.